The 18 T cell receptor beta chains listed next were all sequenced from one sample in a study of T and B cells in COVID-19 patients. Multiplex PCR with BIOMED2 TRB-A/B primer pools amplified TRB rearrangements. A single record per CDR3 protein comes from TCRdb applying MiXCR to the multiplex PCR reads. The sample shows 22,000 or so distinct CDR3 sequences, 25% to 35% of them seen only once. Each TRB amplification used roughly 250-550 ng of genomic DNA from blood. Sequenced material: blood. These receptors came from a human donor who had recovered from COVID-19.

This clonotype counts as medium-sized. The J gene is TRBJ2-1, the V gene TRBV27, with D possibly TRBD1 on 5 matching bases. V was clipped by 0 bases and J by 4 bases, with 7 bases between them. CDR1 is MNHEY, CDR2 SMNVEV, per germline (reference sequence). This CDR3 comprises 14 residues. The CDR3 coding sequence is TGTGCCAGCAGTTTATCACAGGCGTACAATGAGCAGTTCTTC. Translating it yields CASSLSQAYNEQFF.

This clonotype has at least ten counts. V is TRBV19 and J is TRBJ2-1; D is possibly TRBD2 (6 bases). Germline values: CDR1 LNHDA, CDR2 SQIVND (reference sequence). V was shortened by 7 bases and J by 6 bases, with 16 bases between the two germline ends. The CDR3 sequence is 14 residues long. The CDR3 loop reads CASNGGPYFNEQFF. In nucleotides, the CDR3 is TGTGCCAGTAACGGGGGTCCTTACTTCAATGAGCAGTTCTTC.

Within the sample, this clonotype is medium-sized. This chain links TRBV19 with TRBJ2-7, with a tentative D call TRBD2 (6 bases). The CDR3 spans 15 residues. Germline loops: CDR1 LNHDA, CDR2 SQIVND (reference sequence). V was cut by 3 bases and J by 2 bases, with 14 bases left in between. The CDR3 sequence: CASSIIASDAYEQYF. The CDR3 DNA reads TGTGCCAGTAGTATTATCGCTAGCGATGCCTACGAGCAGTACTTC. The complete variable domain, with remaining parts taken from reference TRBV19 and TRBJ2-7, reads DGGITQSPKYLFRKEGQNVTLSCEQNLNHDAMYWYRQDPGQGLRLIYYSQIVNDFQKGDIAEGYSVSREKKESFPLTVTSAQKNPTAFYLCASSIIASDAYEQYFGPGTRLTVT.

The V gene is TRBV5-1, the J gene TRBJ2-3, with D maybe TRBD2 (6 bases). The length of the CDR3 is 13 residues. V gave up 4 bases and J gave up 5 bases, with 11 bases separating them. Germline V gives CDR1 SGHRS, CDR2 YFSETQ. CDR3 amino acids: CASSLVRGDTQYF. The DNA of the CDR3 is TGCGCCAGCAGCCTAGTGCGGGGAGATACGCAGTATTTT.

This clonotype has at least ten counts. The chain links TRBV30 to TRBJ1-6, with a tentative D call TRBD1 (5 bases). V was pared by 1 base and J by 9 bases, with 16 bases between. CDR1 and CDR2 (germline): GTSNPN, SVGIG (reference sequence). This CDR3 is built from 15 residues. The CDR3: CAWSGTGVESSPLHF. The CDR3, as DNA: TGTGCCTGGAGTGGAACAGGAGTGGAGAGTTCACCCCTCCACTTT.

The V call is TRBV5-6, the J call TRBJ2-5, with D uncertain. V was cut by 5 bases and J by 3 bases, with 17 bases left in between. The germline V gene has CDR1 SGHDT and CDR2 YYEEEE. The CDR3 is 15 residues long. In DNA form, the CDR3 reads TGTGCCAGCAGATTTGGTTTCTATGAGGAAGAGACCCAGTACTTC. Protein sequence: CASRFGFYEEETQYF.

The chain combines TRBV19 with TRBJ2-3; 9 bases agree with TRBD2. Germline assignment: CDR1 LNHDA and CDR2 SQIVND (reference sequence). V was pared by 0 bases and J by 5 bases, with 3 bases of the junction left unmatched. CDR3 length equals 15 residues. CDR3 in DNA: TGTGCCAGTAGTATAGAGCGACTAGCGGTAGATACGCAGTATTTT. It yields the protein CASSIERLAVDTQYF.

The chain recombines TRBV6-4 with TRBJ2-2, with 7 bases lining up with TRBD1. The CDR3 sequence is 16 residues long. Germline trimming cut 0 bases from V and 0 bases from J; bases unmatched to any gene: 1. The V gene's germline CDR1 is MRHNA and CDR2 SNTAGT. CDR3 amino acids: CASSDSGTANTGELFF. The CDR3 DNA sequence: TGTGCCAGCAGTGACTCCGGGACAGCGAACACCGGGGAGCTGTTTTTT.

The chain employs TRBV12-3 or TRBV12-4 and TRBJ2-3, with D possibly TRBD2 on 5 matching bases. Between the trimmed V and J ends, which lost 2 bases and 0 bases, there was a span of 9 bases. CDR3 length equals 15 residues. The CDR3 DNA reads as TGTGCCAGCAGTTTAATCCAGCGGAGCACAGATACGCAGTATTTT. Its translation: CASSLIQRSTDTQYF.

In DNA, the CDR3 is TGTGCCAGCAGCTTAGTGGGGGGCTGGGAGACCCAGTACTTC. Its translation: CASSLVGGWETQYF. The chain is built from TRBV7-9 and TRBJ2-5; D assignment may be TRBD1 or TRBD2 (6 bases each). Germline V gene sequence: CDR1 SEHNR, CDR2 FQNEAQ (reference sequence). Trimming cost V 1 base and J 5 bases, with 11 bases left between them. The CDR3 totals 14 residues.

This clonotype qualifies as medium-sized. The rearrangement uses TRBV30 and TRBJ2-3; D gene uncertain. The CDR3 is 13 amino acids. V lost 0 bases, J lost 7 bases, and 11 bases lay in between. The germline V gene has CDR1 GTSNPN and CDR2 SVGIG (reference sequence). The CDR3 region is CAWSVAQRNTQYF. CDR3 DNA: TGTGCCTGGAGTGTAGCCCAGCGAAATACGCAGTATTTT.

As DNA, the CDR3 is TGTGCCAGCAGCTTAGGGCTAGCGGGGGACTCCTACGAGCAGTACTTC. Its translation: CASSLGLAGDSYEQYF. The chain couples TRBV7-9 to TRBJ2-7, with 10 bases that match TRBD2. The CDR3 runs 16 residues. Trimming took 1 base from V and 0 from J; bases not matched to a gene: 3. Per germline, CDR1 SEHNR and CDR2 FQNEAQ (reference sequence).

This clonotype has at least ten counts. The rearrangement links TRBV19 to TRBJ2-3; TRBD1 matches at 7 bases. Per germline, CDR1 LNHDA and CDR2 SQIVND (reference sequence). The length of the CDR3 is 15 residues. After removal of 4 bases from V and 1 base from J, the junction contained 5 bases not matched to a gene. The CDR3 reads CASSRRTGGTDTQYF. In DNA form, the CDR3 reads TGTGCCAGTAGTAGGAGAACAGGGGGCACAGATACGCAGTATTTT. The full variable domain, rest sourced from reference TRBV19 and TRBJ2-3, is DGGITQSPKYLFRKEGQNVTLSCEQNLNHDAMYWYRQDPGQGLRLIYYSQIVNDFQKGDIAEGYSVSREKKESFPLTVTSAQKNPTAFYLCASSRRTGGTDTQYFGPGTRLTVL.

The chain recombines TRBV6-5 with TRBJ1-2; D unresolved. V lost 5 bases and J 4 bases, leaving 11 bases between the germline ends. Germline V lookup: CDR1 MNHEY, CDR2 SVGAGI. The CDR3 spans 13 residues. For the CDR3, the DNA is TGTGCCAGCAGTCGCCTAGGGCTCTATGGCTACACCTTC. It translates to CASSRLGLYGYTF.

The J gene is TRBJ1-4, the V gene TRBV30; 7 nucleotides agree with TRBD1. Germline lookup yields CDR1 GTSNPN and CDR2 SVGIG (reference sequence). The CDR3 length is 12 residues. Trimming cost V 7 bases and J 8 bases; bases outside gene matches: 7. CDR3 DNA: TGTGCCTTGGCAGGGGGAGAAGAAAAACTGTTTTTT. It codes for CALAGGEEKLFF.

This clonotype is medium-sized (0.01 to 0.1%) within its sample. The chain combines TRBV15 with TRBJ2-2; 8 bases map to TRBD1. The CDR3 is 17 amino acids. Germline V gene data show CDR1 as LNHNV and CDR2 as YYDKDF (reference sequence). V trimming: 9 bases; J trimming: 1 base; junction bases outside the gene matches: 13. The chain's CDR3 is CATMDPAGTGNTGELFF. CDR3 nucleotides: TGTGCCACTATGGATCCCGCCGGGACAGGGAACACCGGGGAGCTGTTTTTT.

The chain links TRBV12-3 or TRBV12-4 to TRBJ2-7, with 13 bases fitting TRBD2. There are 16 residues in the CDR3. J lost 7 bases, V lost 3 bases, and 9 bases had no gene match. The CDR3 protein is CASSFQLAGGPDEQYF. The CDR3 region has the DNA TGTGCCAGCAGTTTCCAACTAGCGGGAGGGCCGGATGAGCAGTACTTC.

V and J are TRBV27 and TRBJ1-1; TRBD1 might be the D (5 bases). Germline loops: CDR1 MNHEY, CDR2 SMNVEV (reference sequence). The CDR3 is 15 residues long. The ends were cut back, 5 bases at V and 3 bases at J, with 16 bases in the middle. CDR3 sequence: CASSPSGEWDTEAFF. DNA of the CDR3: TGTGCCAGCAGTCCATCGGGGGAGTGGGACACTGAAGCTTTCTTT.